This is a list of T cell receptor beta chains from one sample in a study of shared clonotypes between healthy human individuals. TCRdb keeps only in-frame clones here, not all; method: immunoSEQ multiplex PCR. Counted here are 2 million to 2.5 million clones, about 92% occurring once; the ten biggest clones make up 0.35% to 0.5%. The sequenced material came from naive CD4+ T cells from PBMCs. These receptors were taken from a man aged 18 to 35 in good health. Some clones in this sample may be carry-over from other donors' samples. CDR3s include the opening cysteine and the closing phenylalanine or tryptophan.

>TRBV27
CASSWTGVSNQPQHF
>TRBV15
CATRGNSNEKLFF
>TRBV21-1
CASSSYPGPIGGYTF
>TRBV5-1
CASSLVASSEETQYF
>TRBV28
CASSLFPGGGSTGELFF
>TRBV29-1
CSVVEQETQYF
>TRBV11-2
CASSIKTSKGARETQYF
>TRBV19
CASSNRGLSSYEQYF
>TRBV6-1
CASSETREAFF
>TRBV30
CAWAPPSTDTQYF
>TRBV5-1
CASSLGTGTEAFF
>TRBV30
CAWTSGTGVNEKLFF
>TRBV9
CASSASPVREEEKADTQYF
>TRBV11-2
CASSLSITTIQETQYF
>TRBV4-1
CASSNPTDPTNYGYTF
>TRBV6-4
CASSEDRGSTQYF
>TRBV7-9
CASTPGGLNTGELFF
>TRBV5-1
CASSAYLTGGESGYTF
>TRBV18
CASSPRGARNTEAFF
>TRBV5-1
CATTPLAGEDTQYF
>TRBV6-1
CASSGPGLAGGGYGELFF
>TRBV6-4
CASSRPYQPQHF
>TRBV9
CASSVLLAAGGELFF
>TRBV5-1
CASSSRQSLVYEQYF
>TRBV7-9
CASSSRGQYQETQYF
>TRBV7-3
CASSLTKQDRWTF
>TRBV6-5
CASSPRQGAPTF
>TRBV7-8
CASSPRGGANYGYTF
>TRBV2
CASSVAGKGYTF
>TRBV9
CASSPLDHNEQFF
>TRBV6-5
CASSYLQGHSYEQYF
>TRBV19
CASRFLEIPDTQYF
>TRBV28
CASSPAGDRAIPEQYF
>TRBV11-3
CASSPSGGGGAVTQYF
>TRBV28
CASSFNDRGLGGYTF
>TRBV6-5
CASRPTGGTEAFF
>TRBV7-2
CASSFGRVNEQFF
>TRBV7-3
CASSGRGSGNPNEQFF
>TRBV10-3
CAIGRSGSTDTQYF
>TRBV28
CASSAGLGGRGVIVYGYTF
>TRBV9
CASSVDYFGEQYF
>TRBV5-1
CASSSGTSGRETQYF
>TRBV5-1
CASTRDPGNQPQHF
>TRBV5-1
CASSMRTSGYYNEQFF
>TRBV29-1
CSVDVSRGTEAFF
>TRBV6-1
CASSEPGRGTEAFF
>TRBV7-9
CASSRTGDGTEAFF
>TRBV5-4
CASSFEPGGETQYF
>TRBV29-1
CSVQGAKGTEAFF
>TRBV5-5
CASSPTGTGYGYTF
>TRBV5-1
CASSLMWGPYEQYF
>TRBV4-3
CASSQDHSASGYNEQFF